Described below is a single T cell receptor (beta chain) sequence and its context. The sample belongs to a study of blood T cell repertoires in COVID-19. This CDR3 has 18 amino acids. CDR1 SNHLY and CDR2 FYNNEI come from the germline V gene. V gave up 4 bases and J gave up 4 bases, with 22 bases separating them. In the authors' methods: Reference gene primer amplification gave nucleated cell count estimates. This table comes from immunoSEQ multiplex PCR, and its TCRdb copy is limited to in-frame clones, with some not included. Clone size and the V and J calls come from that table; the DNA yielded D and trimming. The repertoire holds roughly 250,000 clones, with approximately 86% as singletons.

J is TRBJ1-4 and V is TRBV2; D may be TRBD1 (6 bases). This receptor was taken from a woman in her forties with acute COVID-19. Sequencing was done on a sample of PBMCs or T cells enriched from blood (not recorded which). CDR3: CASSAAPGAQRDNEKLFF. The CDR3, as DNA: TGTGCCAGCAGTGCGGCCCCAGGGGCCCAGCGCGATAATGAAAAACTGTTTTTT.